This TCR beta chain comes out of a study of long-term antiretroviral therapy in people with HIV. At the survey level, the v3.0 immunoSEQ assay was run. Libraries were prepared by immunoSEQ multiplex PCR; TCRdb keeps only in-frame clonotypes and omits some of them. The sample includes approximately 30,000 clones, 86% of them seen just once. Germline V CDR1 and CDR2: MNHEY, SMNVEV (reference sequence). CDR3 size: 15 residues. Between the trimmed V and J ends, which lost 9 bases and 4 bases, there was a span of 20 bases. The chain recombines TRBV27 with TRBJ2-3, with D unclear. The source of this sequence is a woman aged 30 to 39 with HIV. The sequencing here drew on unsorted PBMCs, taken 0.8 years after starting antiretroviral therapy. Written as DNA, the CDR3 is TGTGCCAGTACCCGGGTGGCGAGCATTGCAGATACGCAGTATTTT. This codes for CASTRVASIADTQYF.